Listed below are T cell receptor beta chains from one sample, sequenced in a study of cytomegalovirus exposure and HLA in healthy donors. Measured with immunoSEQ multiplex PCR; TCRdb has only the in-frame clones, and not every one. Here the sample spans some 190,000 clones, roughly 80% being singletons. The source material was PBMCs. The receptors come from a woman aged 25-40 years in good health and CMV-seropositive. Both conserved end residues are part of each CDR3. D genes are given only for firm matches. Clone sizes are given selectively: once, few, many, or a class where the clone is expanded.

abundance,j_gene,d_gene,v_gene,CDR3nt,CDR3aa
once,TRBJ2-7,NA,TRBV10-3,TGTGCCATCAGTGAACGGGGAGGTGCCTACGAGCAGTACTTC,CAISERGGAYEQYF
NA,TRBJ2-7,TRBD2,TRBV7-9,TGTGCCAGCAGCTCCCGCGGGGGGACCGGGCAGTACTTC,CASSSRGGTGQYF
NA,TRBJ2-7,TRBD2,TRBV28,TGTGCCAGCAGTTTATCAGGGACTAGCGGGAGCGAGCAGTACTTC,CASSLSGTSGSEQYF
NA,TRBJ1-2,TRBD1,TRBV6-5,TGTGCCAGCAGTTACTCCTCAGGGGGAACTCTCTATGGCTACACCTTC,CASSYSSGGTLYGYTF
NA,TRBJ2-7,TRBD2,TRBV2,TGTGCCAGCAGTGAAAGTTTAACTAGCGGTTGGGTCGAGCAGTACTTC,CASSESLTSGWVEQYF
NA,TRBJ1-1,NA,TRBV25-1,TGTGCCAGCAGGCCCCAGACAGGTGGGGGTACCACTGAAGCTTTCTTT,CASRPQTGGGTTEAFF
NA,TRBJ2-7,NA,TRBV7-8,TGTGCCAGCAGCTTACGGCTGGAGGGGGCCCACGAGCAGTACTTC,CASSLRLEGAHEQYF
NA,TRBJ1-1,NA,TRBV19,TGTGCCAGTAGTACCGAAGGGGGGGCTACTGAAGCTTTCTTT,CASSTEGGATEAFF
NA,TRBJ1-1,NA,TRBV6-1,TGTGCCAGCAGTGATCAATTGAACACTGAAGCTTTCTTT,CASSDQLNTEAFF
few,TRBJ2-4,TRBD1,TRBV29-1,TGCAGCGTGAAGGGGGCGAGGGCCAAAAACATTCAGTACTTC,CSVKGARAKNIQYF
NA,TRBJ2-3,NA,TRBV7-6,TGTGCCAGCAGCTTAGGGGGGGGGCTCACAGATACGCAGTATTTT,CASSLGGGLTDTQYF
NA,TRBJ2-3,NA,TRBV11-2,TGTGCCAGCAGCTCCACTCGGGGGGCGCCCACAGATACGCAGTATTTT,CASSSTRGAPTDTQYF
NA,TRBJ2-2,NA,TRBV5-6,TGTGCCAGCAGCTTCGTAGGGGCCGGGGAGCTGTTTTTT,CASSFVGAGELFF
NA,TRBJ1-6,NA,TRBV19,TGTGCCAGTAGTATCCGGGAGGGCTTTAATTCACCCCTCCACTTT,CASSIREGFNSPLHF
once,TRBJ1-5,NA,TRBV28,TGTGCCAGCAGTCTGACGGGTCAGCCCCAGCATTTT,CASSLTGQPQHF
NA,TRBJ2-5,TRBD1,TRBV5-1,TGCGCCAGCAGCCCGACAGGGGGCGGAGAGACCCAGTACTTC,CASSPTGGGETQYF
NA,TRBJ1-1,NA,TRBV2,TGTGCCAGCAGTTTAACCGAGTACACTGAAGCTTTCTTT,CASSLTEYTEAFF
NA,TRBJ2-1,TRBD2,TRBV29-1,TGCAGCGTTGCGGGACTAGCGGGGCACAATGAGCAGTTCTTC,CSVAGLAGHNEQFF
NA,TRBJ1-1,TRBD1,TRBV28,TGTGCCATCGTAACAGGGGGACTATCGGCTTTCTTT,CAIVTGGLSAFF
NA,TRBJ2-1,NA,TRBV30,TGTGCCTGGAGTGCCGGCCTCAGGGCGGAATCGAATGAGCAGTTCTTC,CAWSAGLRAESNEQFF
NA,TRBJ1-4,NA,TRBV7-9,TGTGCCAGCAGCTTAGCGCAGGGTAATGAAAAACTGTTTTTT,CASSLAQGNEKLFF
NA,TRBJ2-5,TRBD1,TRBV27,TGTGCCAGCAGCCCCGACAGGGTGGGGACCCAGTACTTC,CASSPDRVGTQYF
NA,TRBJ2-7,NA,TRBV19,TGTGCCAGTAGTAAGCGGACCTCCTACGGGCAGTACTTC,CASSKRTSYGQYF
NA,TRBJ2-3,NA,TRBV5-4,TGTGCCAGCAGCTTGCCAGGGTGGGGTACAGATACGCAGTATTTT,CASSLPGWGTDTQYF
NA,TRBJ2-1,NA,TRBV4-2,TGTGCCAGCAGCCAAGACCCGAGCGGGTACAATGAGCAGTTCTTC,CASSQDPSGYNEQFF
NA,TRBJ1-5,NA,TRBV18,TGTGCCAGCTCACCAAATACACAGGGAGATGGCAATCAGCCCCAGCATTTT,CASSPNTQGDGNQPQHF
NA,TRBJ2-3,NA,TRBV9,TGTGCCAGCAGCGGAATGGGGGCAGGCACAGATACGCAGTATTTT,CASSGMGAGTDTQYF
NA,TRBJ2-5,TRBD1,TRBV28,TGTGCCAGCAGTTCCCGGACAGGGGGTTTCCAAGAGACCCAGTACTTC,CASSSRTGGFQETQYF
once,TRBJ1-1,NA,TRBV28,TGTGCCAGCAGCTCCTACTTCGGGGGGATCAACACTGAAGCTTTCTTT,CASSSYFGGINTEAFF
NA,TRBJ2-2,NA,TRBV14,TGTGCCAGCAGCCAAGGTTGGGGCTTCGCGAACACCGGGGAGCTGTTTTTT,CASSQGWGFANTGELFF
NA,TRBJ2-2,NA,TRBV5-1,TGCGCCAGCAGCTTCTGGACAGAGCCCGGGGAGCTGTTTTTT,CASSFWTEPGELFF
NA,TRBJ1-5,TRBD1,TRBV19,TGTGCCAGTAGTAAGCCCACGACAGGGAAAGTAAGCAATCAGCCCCAGCATTTT,CASSKPTTGKVSNQPQHF
NA,TRBJ2-5,NA,TRBV5-4,TGTGCCAGCAGCGGAGAAAGGGGTACGGAGACCCAGTACTTC,CASSGERGTETQYF
NA,TRBJ1-2,NA,TRBV20-1,TGCAGGAGAGCGGGGGATGGCTACACCTTC,CRRAGDGYTF
NA,TRBJ1-5,NA,TRBV5-1,TGCGCCAGCAGCTTGGAGGGGTCTAATCAGCCCCAGCATTTT,CASSLEGSNQPQHF
NA,TRBJ2-6,TRBD2,TRBV5-4,TGTGCCAGCAGCCTGGGGGGGGGAGCTGGGGCCAACGTCCTGACTTTC,CASSLGGGAGANVLTF
once,TRBJ2-5,NA,TRBV4-3,TGCGCCAGCAGCCAATCGTGGGGAGGAGAGACCCAGTACTTC,CASSQSWGGETQYF
NA,TRBJ2-7,NA,TRBV9,TGTGCCAGCAGCGTAGGGGGGCGGGGACAGCCCTACGAGCAGTACTTC,CASSVGGRGQPYEQYF
NA,TRBJ2-5,NA,TRBV9,TGTGCCAGCAGCCCCCGCTCCAACGGGGGAGAGACCCAGTACTTC,CASSPRSNGGETQYF
NA,TRBJ2-3,TRBD1,TRBV5-5,TGTGCCAGCAGCTTCGAATGGGACAGCGTTAGCACAGATACGCAGTATTTT,CASSFEWDSVSTDTQYF
NA,TRBJ2-5,TRBD1,TRBV10-3,TGTGCCATCAGTGACGGCAGGGGGAGTGGAGAGACCCAGTACTTC,CAISDGRGSGETQYF